The 13 T cell receptor beta chains below come from one sample, sequenced in a study of CD8+CD57+ T cells in acquired aplastic anemia. The template for TCR beta VDJ and CDR3 sequence profiling was genomic DNA. TCRdb redid the calling of the reads with MiXCR, one entry per CDR3 protein. The sample yields approximately 190,000 distinct CDR3 sequences, 48% seen once. Patients included in sequencing had previously demonstrated CD8+CD57+ cell expansion by flow cytometry. Source material: sorted CD4+, CD8+, or CD8+CD57+ T cells (not recorded which) from PBMCs. These TCRs come from a human donor with aplastic anemia.

V gene TRBV24-1 combines with J gene TRBJ2-7; no firm D call. Germline lookup yields CDR1 KGHDR and CDR2 SFDVKD. Trimming removed 4 bases from V and 7 bases from J, with 10 bases in between. The CDR3 spans 12 residues. This chain's CDR3 is CATSEGWGEQYF. CDR3 in DNA: TGTGCCACCAGTGAAGGGTGGGGTGAGCAGTACTTC.

The chain uses TRBV7-3 and TRBJ2-7, with TRBD2 matching over 8 bases. The CDR3 has 15 amino acids. The germline V gene has CDR1 SGHTA and CDR2 FQGTGA. V trimming: 6 bases; J trimming: 1 base; junction bases outside the gene matches: 8. The CDR3 nucleotides read TGTGCCAGCAGTCATCGACTAGCGCGTTCCTACGAGCAGTACTTC. Translating gives CASSHRLARSYEQYF.

This clonotype turned up a few times. This chain uses TRBV25-1 with TRBJ2-7, with TRBD2 identical over 10 bases. Germline values: CDR1 MGHDK, CDR2 SYGVNS. Unmatched junction bases numbered 20, after V lost 5 bases and J lost 4 bases. CDR3 length: 19 residues. The CDR3 region has the DNA TGTGCCAGCAGTTACTCGTTCGCTAGCGGGAGTAGAACGGAATACGAGCAGTACTTC. Its translation: CASSYSFASGSRTEYEQYF.

V and J are TRBV10-3 and TRBJ1-2, with D possibly being TRBD1 (5 bases). Germline CDR1 reads ENHRY; CDR2 reads SYGVKD. This CDR3 contains 12 residues. V was pared by 8 bases and J by 5 bases, with 12 bases between. CDR3 sequence reads: CAIGGLVYGYTF. The DNA of the CDR3 is TGTGCCATCGGGGGACTGGTTTATGGCTACACCTTC.

CDR3 loop: CASRDGTSDEQYF. In nucleotides, the CDR3 is TGTGCCAGCAGAGACGGGACTAGCGACGAGCAGTACTTC. This chain connects TRBV7-8 to TRBJ2-7, with TRBD2 identical over 10 bases. CDR3 size: 13 residues. V was pared by 6 bases and J by 5 bases, with 4 bases of the junction left unmatched. Germline CDR1 is SGHVS and CDR2 is FQNEAQ.

A single count supports this clonotype. Possible read error: a much larger clone is one base away. This CDR3 fails to terminate in the conserved phenylalanine or tryptophan, so it likely reflects a read error. V and J are TRBV20-1 and TRBJ1-2; D is possibly TRBD1 (6 bases). V lost 0 bases and J 1 base, leaving 18 bases between the germline ends. CDR3 size: 17 residues. CDR1 and CDR2 from the germline V gene are DFQATT and SNEGSKA (reference sequence). The chain's CDR3 is CSARDPDEGGFNYGYTL. The CDR3 nucleotides are TGCAGTGCTAGAGATCCCGACGAGGGGGGATTTAACTATGGCTACACCCTC.

At least ten counts were recorded for this clonotype. The chain uses TRBV5-1 and TRBJ1-6; TRBD1 matches 9 bases. CDR3 length: 15 amino acids. Germline V CDR1 and CDR2: SGHRS, YFSETQ. Germline trimming cut 2 bases from V and 7 bases from J; bases unmatched to any gene: 4. The CDR3 DNA reads as TGCGCCAGCAGCTTCGGGACAGGGCCGAATTCACCCCTCCACTTT. This sequence encodes CASSFGTGPNSPLHF.

This clonotype was seen more than once but under ten times. The V gene is TRBV4-3, the J gene TRBJ2-1; D remains ambiguous. The CDR3 has 13 residues. From germline, CDR1 is LGHNA and CDR2 YSLEER. Trimming cost V 3 bases and J 3 bases, with 6 bases left between them. CDR3 sequence reads: CASSHLDYNEQFF. The CDR3, as DNA: TGCGCCAGCAGCCACCTAGACTACAATGAGCAGTTCTTC.

This clonotype was counted only a few times. The rearrangement joins TRBV29-1 to TRBJ1-2; TRBD1 is a possible D gene (5 bases). The CDR3 is made up of 13 amino acids. The germline V gene encodes CDR1 SQVTM and CDR2 ANQGSEA. V was trimmed by 6 bases and J by 4 bases, leaving 15 bases between them. The chain's CDR3 is CSVSRDPLYGYTF. CDR3 DNA sequence: TGCAGCGTCTCAAGGGACCCCCTCTATGGCTACACCTTC.

The chain has TRBV6-4 and TRBJ2-6; D is uncertain. The V end was cut by 8 bases, the J end by 2 bases, with 10 bases between. This CDR3 comprises 14 residues. The germline V gene has CDR1 MRHNA and CDR2 SNTAGT. The CDR3 DNA sequence: TGTGCCAGCGCTAGTGTTACTGGGGCCAACGTCCTGACTTTC. This translates into CASASVTGANVLTF.

This clonotype was seen repeatedly, ten times or more. The chain is built from TRBV5-1 and TRBJ1-4; no clear D. This CDR3 is 15 amino acids long. Germline V gene sequence: CDR1 SGHRS, CDR2 YFSETQ. V lost 0 bases, J lost 7 bases, and 13 bases lay in between. CDR3 DNA: TGCGCCAGCAGCTTGGAAGCAAATTGGGGTGAAAAACTGTTTTTT. This translates into CASSLEANWGEKLFF.

This clonotype was detected ten times or more. The rearrangement links TRBV7-2 to TRBJ2-7; D call uncertain. Germline CDR1 SGHTA, CDR2 FQGNSA. The ends were cut back, 5 bases at V and 3 bases at J, with 11 bases in the middle. This CDR3 is 13 amino acids long. CDR3 DNA sequence: TGTGCCAGCAGCCCCAGGATGGACTACGAGCAGTACTTC. Translated: CASSPRMDYEQYF.

To note about this clonotype: In this CDR3 the conserved last residue, phenylalanine or tryptophan, is missing, so a read error is likely. The limits of the CDR3 on the DNA are not certain, so only TCRdb's listed CDR3 is given. CDR3 loop: CASSVRVP. This sequence joins TRBV2 and TRBJ2-6; the DNA was not compared with TRBD1, the D call given in the table. The V gene's germline CDR1 is SNHLY and CDR2 FYNNEI. The CDR3 comprises 8 residues, both ends counted.